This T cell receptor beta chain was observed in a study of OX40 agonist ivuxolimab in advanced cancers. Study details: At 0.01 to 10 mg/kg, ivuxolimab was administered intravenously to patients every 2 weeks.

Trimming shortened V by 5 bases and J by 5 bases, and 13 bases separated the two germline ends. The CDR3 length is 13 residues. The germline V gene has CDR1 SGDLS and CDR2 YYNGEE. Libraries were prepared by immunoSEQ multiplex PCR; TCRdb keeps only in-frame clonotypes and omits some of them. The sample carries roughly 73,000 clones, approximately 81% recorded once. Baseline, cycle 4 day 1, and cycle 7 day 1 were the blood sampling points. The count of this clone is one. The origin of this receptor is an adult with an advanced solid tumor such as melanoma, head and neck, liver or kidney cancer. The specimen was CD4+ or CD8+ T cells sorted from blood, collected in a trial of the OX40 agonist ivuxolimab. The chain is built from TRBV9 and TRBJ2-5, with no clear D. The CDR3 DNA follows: TGTGCCAGCAGTGCCCCTGTTGGTGAGACCCAGTACTTC. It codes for CASSAPVGETQYF.